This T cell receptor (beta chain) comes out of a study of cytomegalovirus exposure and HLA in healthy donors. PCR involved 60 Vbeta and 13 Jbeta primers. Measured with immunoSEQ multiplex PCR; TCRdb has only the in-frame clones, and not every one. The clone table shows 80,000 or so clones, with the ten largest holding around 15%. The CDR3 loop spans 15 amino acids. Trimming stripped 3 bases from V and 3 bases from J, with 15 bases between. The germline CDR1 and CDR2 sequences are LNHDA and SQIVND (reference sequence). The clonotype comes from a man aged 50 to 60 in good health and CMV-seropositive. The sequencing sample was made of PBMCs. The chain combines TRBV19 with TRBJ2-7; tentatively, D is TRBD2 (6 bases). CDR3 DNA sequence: TGTGCCAGTAGTATTGGGACCGTGGGAGGCTACGAGCAGTACTTC. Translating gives CASSIGTVGGYEQYF.